This T cell receptor (beta chain) is drawn from a study of follicular helper T cells after annual influenza vaccination (TCRdb year 2017). Context from the whole study: Blood was drawn on days 0, 7 and 28 after each seasonal influenza vaccination. To study recall of cTfh clones, some subjects were followed through successive annual vaccinations in the 2013-2014, 2014-2015 and 2015-2016 seasons. One week after vaccination, a second recruited cohort of 12 to 13 subjects (Table S1) displayed a similar ICOS+CD38+ cTfh response. Multi-year samples were available from six subjects, with four subjects covering two vaccination seasons and two subjects covering three seasons. The 2013-2014 samples were cryopreserved, while the 2015 samples were processed right after collection.

The label giving this sample's time point can be read as: 2015-2016 season, 7 days after influenza vaccination. TCRB sequencing was used to follow sorted CD4 subsets from the blood of adults before and after they were given the seasonal inactivated influenza vaccine (Fluvarix). Subjects were considered eligible if community-dwelling and if influenza vaccine had not been received in the prior 6 months. Exclusions included influenza vaccine contraindications, substance abuse, HIV/AIDS, active malignancy, immunomodulatory medication and active illness such as respiratory infection. Per time point, between roughly 35 and 100 mL of blood was sampled. Either Ficoll-Paque PLUS or SepMate separation was used to isolate PBMC. As a non-Tfh subset for comparison, CXCR5- memory CD4 T cells were sorted. Before DNA was extracted, the cell subsets were sorted from PBMC using a BD FACS Aria. Beyond this particular receptor, the publication reports: When influenza clone enrichment was assessed, the possibility that the much larger non-cTfh compartments were undersampled could not be excluded. ICOS+CD38+ cTfh clonality correlated with the frequency of that population, and its change correlated with the change in circulating plasmablast frequency. With successive annual vaccinations, a recurrent oligoclonal ICOS+CD38+ cTfh response was recalled, and this response contained tetramer and AIM influenza-specific clonotypes. Because only about 9-20% of the analyzed cells gave productive TCRB sequences, there was no way to sample rare clonotypes. Day 7 ICOS+CD38+ clones were most often found later in ICOS-CD38- cTfh, suggesting that subset may serve as a memory reservoir.

As to this clone: The specificity of this receptor is unknown. There are no base qualities to consult, and no much larger clone falls within one base.

Deletion took 1 base off V and 0 bases off J, with a span of 15 bases between the germline ends. The CDR3, cysteine through phenylalanine, is 18 amino acids long. The read is trimmed to its CDR3 DNA, 54 bases read in frame from base 1. CDR1 MGHRA and CDR2 YSYEKL were looked up in the germline V gene. The library was produced with the immunoSEQ multiplex PCR assay. Adaptive Biotechnologies handled the TCRB amplification, library preparation, sequencing and preliminary bioinformatics at Survey level resolution. The study's processing was this. Clonality was calculated in R as 1 minus normalized Shannon entropy, and the Gini index was computed with the R package ineq. Overlap score was defined as the summed counts of shared sequences divided by the total counts of all sequences in both compared samples. Shared-clonotype significance used Fisher's exact test assuming a theoretical repertoire of 10^7 TCRB sequences. Imported from immuneACCESS, the table was reduced by TCRdb to in-frame sequences with V and J called. These copies leave out some clones; in studies compared against another copy, an unresolved V gene accounts for under half, and the cause of the remainder is not known. V and J calls and clone size are as listed in that table; D and trimming were resolved from the DNA. Within this sample are more than 6,500 clones, with 75% to 90% of them counted one time only. Approximately 0.57% of the sample belongs to the ten largest clones.

Material: CXCR5- memory CD4+ T cells sorted from blood, obtained 7 days after influenza vaccination. The sample's cell subset or site label, in plain terms: CXCR5- memory CD4 T cells. The sequence was obtained from an adult who received the influenza vaccine. The sequence joins TRBV4-1 to TRBJ2-2, with the D gene not confidently named. The CDR3 sequence is CASSQGLFGFANTGELFF. The nucleotide sequence is TGCGCCAGCAGCCAAGGTTTATTCGGGTTCGCGAACACCGGGGAGCTGTTTTTT.